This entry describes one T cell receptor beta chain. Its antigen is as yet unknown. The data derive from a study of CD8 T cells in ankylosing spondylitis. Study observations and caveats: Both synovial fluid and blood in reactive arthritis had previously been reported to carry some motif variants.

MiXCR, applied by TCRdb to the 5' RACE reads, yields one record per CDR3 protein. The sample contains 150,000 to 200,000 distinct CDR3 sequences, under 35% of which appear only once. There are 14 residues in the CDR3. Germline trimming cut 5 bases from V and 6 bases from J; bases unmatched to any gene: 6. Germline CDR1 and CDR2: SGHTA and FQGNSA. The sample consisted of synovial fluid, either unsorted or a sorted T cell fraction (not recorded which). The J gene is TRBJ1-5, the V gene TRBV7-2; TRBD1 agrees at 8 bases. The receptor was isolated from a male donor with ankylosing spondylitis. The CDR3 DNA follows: TGTGCCAGCAGCCAACATACAGGGGGTCAGCCCCAGCATTTT. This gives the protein CASSQHTGGQPQHF.